What follows is one T cell receptor (beta chain) and its context. Its antigen is unidentified. The data are from a study of CD8 T cells in ankylosing spondylitis. Findings and caveats of the study: There were earlier reports of some motif variants in reactive arthritis synovial fluid and blood. A TCR beta motif made of eight highly homologous variants seemed typical of ankylosing spondylitis blood.

Library preparation for TCR beta used quantitative 5'-RACE with molecular barcodes. TCRdb reanalysed the 5' RACE reads using MiXCR and keeps one entry per CDR3 protein. The sample carries some 270,000 distinct CDR3 sequences, roughly a third recorded once. CDR1 SGDLS and CDR2 YYNGEE come from the germline V gene. The germline V and J ends were trimmed by 0 bases and 6 bases, with 4 bases remaining between them. The CDR3 is 11 residues long. The sequence was collected from a male donor with ankylosing spondylitis or in good health (not recorded which). Sequencing input: blood, either unsorted or a sorted T cell fraction (not recorded which). The V gene is TRBV9, the J gene TRBJ2-7; D is undetermined. DNA of the CDR3: TGTGCCAGCAGCGTAGCGTCCGAGCAGTACTTC. It codes for CASSVASEQYF.